The 24 T cell receptor beta chains reported below all come from one sample, sequenced in a study of blood T cell repertoires in COVID-19 (TCRdb year 2020). The library relied on the immunoSEQ multiplex PCR assay. TCRdb took this table from immuneACCESS and kept in-frame rearrangements with V and J called. Such tables lack part of the clones; where checked against another copy, unresolved V genes explain under half of the gap, and the rest is unexplained. The sample table contains 110,000 or so clones; only one count was recorded for roughly 80% of them. The ten largest clones capture around 1.5% of the sample. Sequencing input: peripheral blood. The receptors were sampled from a man in his fifties or sixties with acute or convalescent COVID-19.

J is TRBJ1-1 and V is TRBV6-6, with a tentative D call TRBD1 (5 bases). In germline, CDR1 is MNHNY, CDR2 SVGAGI (reference sequence). Deletions cut 6 bases from V and 0 bases from J, with 8 bases between. This CDR3 is 13 amino acids long. CDR3 bases: TGTGCCAGCAGGGGGGGGGTGAACACTGAAGCTTTCTTT. Translating it yields CASRGGVNTEAFF.

This clone occurred a few times. CDR3 sequence reads: CASQSGESGEKLFF. DNA for the CDR3: TGTGCCAGTCAATCGGGGGAATCGGGTGAAAAACTGTTTTTT. The chain couples TRBV19 to TRBJ1-4; possibly TRBD1 for D (5 bases). The germline V gene encodes CDR1 LNHDA and CDR2 SQIVND (reference sequence). The CDR3 length is 14 residues. Between the trimmed V and J ends, which lost 8 bases and 7 bases, there was a span of 17 bases.

The chain employs TRBV6-5 and TRBJ1-1, with TRBD1 matching 9 bases. V was clipped by 2 bases and J by 8 bases; unmatched bases: 12. Germline CDR1 reads MNHEY; CDR2 reads SVGAGI. This CDR3 is 16 amino acids long. In DNA, the CDR3 is TGTGCCAGCAGTTACGGCGGGACAGGGCTTACCCGGGAAGCTTTCTTT. The encoded protein is CASSYGGTGLTREAFF.

This chain connects TRBV27 to TRBJ1-3, with 7 nucleotides matching TRBD1. CDR3 length: 15 amino acids. Germline loops: CDR1 MNHEY, CDR2 SMNVEV (reference sequence). Losses at the gene ends were 5 bases for V and 3 bases for J; bases not matched to a gene: 7. CDR3 in amino acids: CASSASGGGGNTIYF. As DNA, the CDR3 is TGTGCCAGCAGTGCCTCAGGGGGAGGTGGAAACACCATATATTTT.

The rearrangement joins TRBV6-5 to TRBJ1-6; TRBD1 aligns across 8 bases. The V gene's germline CDR1 is MNHEY and CDR2 SVGAGI. J was trimmed by 7 bases and V by 6 bases; bases with no gene match: 8. The CDR3 runs 15 residues. CDR3 loop: CASRPLDRVNSPLHF. CDR3 nucleotides: TGTGCCAGCAGACCATTGGACAGGGTCAATTCACCCCTCCACTTT.

The chain links TRBV9 to TRBJ1-2; the match to TRBD1 covers 7 bases. Germline V gene lookup returns CDR1 SGDLS and CDR2 YYNGEE. The CDR3 loop spans 12 amino acids. J gave up 7 bases and V 3 bases, and 3 bases lay outside the gene matches. The CDR3 loop reads CASSGQGFGYTF. The CDR3 coding sequence is TGTGCCAGCAGCGGACAGGGTTTTGGCTACACCTTC.

The chain is built from TRBV2 and TRBJ2-7, with D perhaps matching TRBD1 (6 bases). CDR1 is SNHLY, CDR2 FYNNEI, per germline. V shed 3 bases and J shed 0 bases, with 12 bases lying between them. The CDR3 length is 15 residues. CDR3 DNA: TGTGCCAGCAGTGAGCAGGGGCGCGCCTCCTACGAGCAGTACTTC. Translation gives CASSEQGRASYEQYF.

The CDR3 protein is CASSIDGRTTDTQYF. CDR3 sequence (DNA): TGTGCCAGTAGTATAGACGGGAGGACCACAGATACGCAGTATTTT. This chain joins TRBV19 and TRBJ2-3, with 7 bases fitting TRBD2. The CDR3 is made up of 15 amino acids. Trimming took 0 bases from V and 2 from J; bases not matched to a gene: 2. Germline assignment: CDR1 LNHDA and CDR2 SQIVND (reference sequence).

The J gene is TRBJ2-5, the V gene TRBV9, with TRBD1 identical over 11 bases. The V gene end was trimmed by 3 bases and the J gene end by 2 bases; junction bases not matched to a gene: 9. The germline gives CDR1 SGDLS, CDR2 YYNGEE. The CDR3 consists of 17 residues. For the CDR3, the DNA is TGTGCCAGCAGCGCCGGGACAGGGGGTACATTACAAGAGACCCAGTACTTC. It is translated as CASSAGTGGTLQETQYF.

The V gene is TRBV7-2, the J gene TRBJ1-5; 7 bases are shared with TRBD1. CDR1 is SGHTA and CDR2 is FQGNSA in the germline V gene. Trimming took 5 bases from V and 6 from J; bases not matched to a gene: 4. This CDR3 is built from 13 residues. The CDR3 spells CASSKDRVQPQHF. CDR3 DNA: TGTGCCAGCAGCAAAGACAGGGTTCAGCCCCAGCATTTT.

The rearrangement links TRBV6-1 to TRBJ1-1, with D tentatively TRBD1 (5 bases). The ends were cut back, 3 bases at V and 4 bases at J, with 12 bases in the middle. The CDR3 is 14 amino acids. Germline assignment: CDR1 MNHNS and CDR2 SASEGT. CDR3 coding DNA: TGTGCCAGCAGTGAGAAGGCAGGGATCACTGAAGCTTTCTTT. Translated, it gives CASSEKAGITEAFF.

CDR3 nucleotides: TGTGCCAGCAGCTTAGGGGCAGGGGGCCAAGAGACCCAGTACTTC. As protein: CASSLGAGGQETQYF. The chain employs TRBV7-8 and TRBJ2-5; 7 bases are shared with TRBD1. J lost 1 base, V lost 1 base, and 3 bases had no gene match. The CDR3 totals 15 residues. Germline CDR1 SGHVS, CDR2 FQNEAQ. The full variable domain, in which reference TRBV7-8 and TRBJ2-5 provide the parts outside the CDR3, is GAGVSQSPRYKVAKRGQDVALRCDPISGHVSLFWYQQALGQGPEFLTYFQNEAQLDKSGLPSDRFFAERPEGSVSTLKIQRTQQEDSAVYLCASSLGAGGQETQYFGPGTRLLVL.

V gene TRBV18 combines with J gene TRBJ1-2; D is uncertain. The germline V gene has CDR1 KGHSH and CDR2 LQKENI. The CDR3 loop spans 12 amino acids. V lost 6 bases to trimming and J lost 0 bases, with 5 bases between them. The CDR3 coding sequence is TGTGCCAGCTCCCAGGCTAACTATGGCTACACCTTC. Protein sequence: CASSQANYGYTF.

The genes are TRBV2 and TRBJ1-1; D call uncertain. V lost 4 bases, J lost 0 bases, and 6 bases lay in between. CDR1 and CDR2 (germline): SNHLY, FYNNEI. This CDR3 contains 13 residues. As DNA, the CDR3 is TGTGCCAGCAGTGTACGAGTGAACACTGAAGCTTTCTTT. This encodes CASSVRVNTEAFF.

The chain is built from TRBV28 and TRBJ1-2; D gene uncertain. CDR3 size: 10 residues. V shed 10 bases and J shed 4 bases, with 7 bases lying between them. CDR1 is MDHEN and CDR2 is SYDVKM in the germline V gene. CDR3 region: CATSSYGYTF. The CDR3 nucleotides are TGTGCCACCTCGAGCTATGGCTACACCTTC.

The chain has TRBV27 and TRBJ1-6; no reliable D call. CDR1 is MNHEY and CDR2 is SMNVEV in the germline V gene (reference sequence). The CDR3 is made up of 15 amino acids. V shed 6 bases and J shed 7 bases, with 16 bases lying between them. The CDR3 DNA reads as TGTGCCAGCAGACCCCAGGAGGGCGGGAATTCACCCCTCCACTTT. This sequence encodes CASRPQEGGNSPLHF.

The chain uses TRBV11-2 and TRBJ2-1, with 13 bases lining up with TRBD2. J was trimmed by 7 bases and V by 5 bases; bases with no gene match: 17. Looked up from germline, CDR1 is SGHAT and CDR2 is FQNNGV. The length of the CDR3 is 19 residues. The CDR3 loop is CASSPRGGSLAGGQNEQFF. CDR3 nucleotide sequence: TGTGCCAGCAGCCCCCGTGGAGGGTCACTAGCGGGGGGGCAGAATGAGCAGTTCTTC.

The CDR3 sequence is CASSMTGGAGRAPLHF. The DNA for the CDR3 is TGTGCCAGTAGTATGACCGGGGGAGCCGGTAGGGCACCCCTCCACTTT. The chain carries TRBV19 and TRBJ1-6, with D perhaps TRBD1 (5 bases). Between the trimmed V and J ends, which lost 3 bases and 11 bases, there was a span of 20 bases. CDR3 length: 16 amino acids. CDR1 LNHDA and CDR2 SQIVND come from the germline V gene (reference sequence).

V and J are TRBV28 and TRBJ2-1, with TRBD1 as a possible D gene (6 bases). V lost 3 bases, J lost 12 bases, and 12 bases lay in between. Germline V gene lookup returns CDR1 MDHEN and CDR2 SYDVKM. This CDR3 is 12 amino acids long. For the CDR3, the DNA is TGTGCCAGCAGTTTCATCAGGGGCGGGCAGTTCTTC. It translates to CASSFIRGGQFF.

The gene calls are TRBV5-1 and TRBJ1-5; TRBD1 agrees at 9 bases. The germline gives CDR1 SGHRS, CDR2 YFSETQ. The CDR3 contains 15 residues. V trimming: 4 bases; J trimming: 4 bases; junction bases outside the gene matches: 6. The CDR3 sequence: CASSMDGQGNQPQHF. The DNA for the CDR3 is TGCGCCAGCAGCATGGATGGACAGGGGAATCAGCCCCAGCATTTT.

In its sample, this clone was seen once. The CDR3 is CASSPSAGGADTQYF. The CDR3 coding sequence is TGTGCCAGCAGCCCCTCGGCGGGGGGGGCAGATACGCAGTATTTT. V is TRBV7-3 and J is TRBJ2-3; 9 positions agree with TRBD2. Germline trimming cut 5 bases from V and 4 bases from J; bases unmatched to any gene: 7. CDR1 is SGHTA and CDR2 is FQGTGA in the germline V gene. The CDR3 sequence is 15 residues long.

The chain combines TRBV11-2 with TRBJ1-2; 10 bases map to TRBD1. The V gene end was trimmed by 6 bases and the J gene end by 8 bases; junction bases not matched to a gene: 9. The CDR3 is made up of 14 amino acids. CDR1 and CDR2 from the germline V gene are SGHAT and FQNNGV. The CDR3 loop is CASRPPGQGGGYTF. The CDR3 DNA reads TGTGCCAGCAGACCGCCAGGACAGGGGGGAGGCTACACCTTC.

The rearrangement uses TRBV28 and TRBJ2-3; perhaps TRBD1 as D (5 bases). This CDR3 comprises 13 residues. V was pared by 6 bases and J by 5 bases, with 12 bases between. Germline lookup yields CDR1 MDHEN and CDR2 SYDVKM. CDR3 protein: CASSPPDRDTQYF. CDR3 DNA: TGTGCCAGCAGCCCCCCCGACAGAGATACGCAGTATTTT.

This clone has only a few counts. The chain uses TRBV12-5 and TRBJ1-1, with a weak D call TRBD1 (5 bases). V was clipped by 1 base and J by 4 bases, with 13 bases between them. This CDR3 has 15 amino acids. Germline V gives CDR1 LGHNT, CDR2 FRNRAP. This CDR3 is CASGLGQGTFTEAFF. The CDR3 nucleotides read TGTGCTAGTGGTTTGGGTCAGGGAACGTTCACTGAAGCTTTCTTT.